The clone carrying this T cell receptor beta chain was detected many times. Its cognate antigen is unknown. The record originates from a study of T cells in Graves' hyperthyroidism and ophthalmopathy. Findings and caveats of the study: From stable hyperthyroidism, ophthalmopathy was separated by a 13 V-J model.

Researchers barred patients who had uncontrolled infection, other autoimmune disease, pregnancy or lactation. The PBMCs were taken from approximately 9 ml of fresh peripheral blood. V gave up 3 bases and J gave up 4 bases; unmatched junction bases: 4. The CDR3 is made up of 15 amino acids. CDR1 is MDHEN, CDR2 SYDVKM, per germline. TCR beta CDR3 regions were amplified from RNA transcripts. During a first-round RT-PCR of the TCR CDR3, the HTBI primer set was used. TCRdb re-derived calls from the multiplex PCR reads in MiXCR, one entry per CDR3 protein. Of around 530,000 distinct CDR3 sequences listed, roughly 17% were seen once; the top ten hold 15% to 20%.

The clonotype was recovered from a woman aged 18-29 years with Graves' ophthalmopathy. The rearrangement uses TRBV28 and TRBJ1-1; 11 bases fit TRBD1. Material: blood. CDR3 loop: CASSFGQGATTEAFF. CDR3 coding DNA: TGTGCCAGCAGTTTCGGACAGGGGGCGACCACTGAAGCTTTCTTT.